This TCR beta chain came from a study of spatial heterogeneity in lung cancer. TCRdb re-called the 5' RACE reads with MiXCR, one entry per CDR3 protein. The sample carries a few thousand distinct CDR3 sequences, 30% to 40% recorded once. Regarding time point: sample taken at primary tumor resection. Without sorting, whole RNA was sequenced from tumor, nontumor lung or frozen PBMC. A total of approximately 69 untreated early-stage non-small cell lung cancer patients served as donors. The CDR3 loop spans 16 amino acids. Germline V CDR1 and CDR2: SGHAT, FQNNGV. Trimming cost V 7 bases and J 1 base; bases outside gene matches: 10. Remarks on this clonotype: Little can be read into the size of this beta chain, an off-target read in a library designed for alpha chains.

V gene TRBV11-2 combines with J gene TRBJ2-3; 8 bases are a match to TRBD2. The source of this sequence is a male donor with early-stage non-small cell lung cancer. Material: PBMCs, obtained at surgery. CDR3 coding DNA: TGTGCCAGCAACCCAAGTTGGCGGGAGGGCACAGATACGCAGTATTTT. Translated, it gives CASNPSWREGTDTQYF.